This passage covers 21 T cell receptor beta chains from one sample sequenced in a study of OX40 agonist ivuxolimab in advanced cancers. The table came from immunoSEQ multiplex PCR; TCRdb's copy has only in-frame clones and leaves some out. The sample lists around 38,000 clones; 80% to 90% were seen once. The input for sequencing was CD4+ or CD8+ T cells sorted from blood, taken in a trial of the OX40 agonist ivuxolimab. The receptors derive from an adult with an advanced solid tumor such as melanoma, head and neck, liver or kidney cancer.

The chain carries TRBV7-9 and TRBJ2-1, with 12 bases fitting TRBD2. V was pared by 4 bases and J by 10 bases, with 14 bases of the junction left unmatched. CDR3 length: 17 residues. Germline V gives CDR1 SEHNR, CDR2 FQNEAQ (reference sequence). Here the CDR3 DNA reads TGTGCCAGCAGCTCACCACAGGGACTAGCGGGCCTGGGGGAGCAGTTCTTC. It codes for CASSSPQGLAGLGEQFF.

The V and J genes are TRBV2 and TRBJ1-2; 9 bases line up with TRBD1. CDR3 length: 15 residues. Germline-derived CDR1 and CDR2 are SNHLY and FYNNEI. V was clipped by 8 bases and J by 1 base; unmatched bases: 8. This chain's CDR3 is CASPDRDRDNYGYTF. The CDR3 nucleotides are TGTGCCAGCCCCGACCGGGACAGGGATAACTATGGCTACACCTTC.

The CDR3 nucleotides are TGTGCCAGCAGTGAAGCGGGGACAAGGACCTACGAGCAGTACTTC. Its translation: CASSEAGTRTYEQYF. V usage is TRBV2 and J usage is TRBJ2-7, with a tentative D call TRBD1 (6 bases). CDR1 and CDR2 from the germline V gene are SNHLY and FYNNEI. The CDR3 is made up of 15 amino acids. Deletions cut 0 bases from V and 2 bases from J, with 11 bases between.

The chain couples TRBV7-6 to TRBJ2-1; TRBD2 matches 10 bases. V lost 5 bases, J lost 4 bases, and 8 bases stayed unmatched. The length of the CDR3 is 16 residues. Germline V gene lookup returns CDR1 SGHVS and CDR2 FNYEAQ. CDR3 in DNA: TGTGCCAGCAGCAAAAGCGGGAGGGCCCAGTACAATGAGCAGTTCTTC. Protein product: CASSKSGRAQYNEQFF.

This chain links TRBV27 with TRBJ1-3; no clear D gene. The CDR3 contains 13 residues. V was trimmed by 2 bases and J by 4 bases, leaving 6 bases between them. Germline assignment: CDR1 MNHEY and CDR2 SMNVEV (reference sequence). The CDR3 loop reads CASSLGLGNTIYF. The CDR3 bases are TGTGCCAGCAGTTTAGGGTTGGGAAACACCATATATTTT.

This chain links TRBV30 with TRBJ2-7, with TRBD2 identical over 7 bases. Germline trimming cut 0 bases from V and 1 base from J; bases unmatched to any gene: 6. CDR3 length: 15 residues. Germline CDR1 reads GTSNPN; CDR2 reads SVGIG (reference sequence). The chain's CDR3 is CAWSVFPGGSYEQYF. CDR3 sequence (DNA): TGTGCCTGGAGTGTATTTCCCGGGGGGTCCTACGAGCAGTACTTC.

The rearrangement uses TRBV27 and TRBJ1-5; TRBD1 is a possible D gene (5 bases). The length of the CDR3 is 14 residues. Germline V lookup: CDR1 MNHEY, CDR2 SMNVEV (reference sequence). V lost 3 bases to trimming and J lost 4 bases, with 10 bases between them. The CDR3 loop reads CASSLSRQNQPQHF. The CDR3 nucleotides are TGTGCCAGCAGTTTGTCCCGACAGAATCAGCCCCAGCATTTT.

The rearrangement links TRBV7-9 to TRBJ2-7, with unresolved D. Trimming took off 5 bases at V and 6 bases at J, with 11 bases between the two ends. Germline assignment: CDR1 SEHNR and CDR2 FQNEAQ (reference sequence). The CDR3 has 12 residues. The CDR3 is CASSPSVSEQYF. The CDR3 DNA reads as TGTGCCAGCAGCCCCTCGGTCTCCGAGCAGTACTTC. Full variable domain (remainder filled in from reference TRBV7-9 and TRBJ2-7): DTGVSQNPRHKITKRGQNVTFRCDPISEHNRLYWYRQTLGQGPEFLTYFQNEAQLEKSRLLSDRFSAERPKGSFSTLEIQRTEQGDSAMYLCASSPSVSEQYFGPGTRLTVT.

This clone was counted once. The chain recombines TRBV10-1 with TRBJ2-7, with a tentative D call TRBD1 (5 bases). The CDR3 length is 15 residues. Trimming stripped 9 bases from V and 4 bases from J, with 22 bases between. Germline V gene lookup returns CDR1 WNHNN and CDR2 SYGVQD (reference sequence). The CDR3 nucleotides are TGCGCCAGTCGTCCGGACCTACAGGTCTTATACGAGCAGTACTTC. It specifies CASRPDLQVLYEQYF.

The chain recombines TRBV14 with TRBJ2-7; 14 bases are a match to TRBD2. V lost 5 bases to trimming and J lost 6 bases; unmatched junction nucleotides: 12. The CDR3 length is 17 residues. Germline CDR1 and CDR2: SGHDN and FVKESK. CDR3 bases: TGTGCCAGCAGCGAATCGATGGGACTAGCGGGAGAAGGCGAGCAGTACTTC. Protein sequence: CASSESMGLAGEGEQYF.

This clone was counted between two and nine times. V usage is TRBV6-6 and J usage is TRBJ2-7; D unclear. This CDR3 region has 10 residues. Germline V gene sequence: CDR1 MNHNY, CDR2 SVGAGI (reference sequence). The V end was cut by 8 bases, the J end by 2 bases, with 4 bases between. The CDR3 is CASGPYEQYF. For the CDR3, the DNA is TGTGCCAGCGGGCCCTACGAGCAGTACTTC.

The chain employs TRBV2 and TRBJ2-5; D call uncertain. The germline gives CDR1 SNHLY, CDR2 FYNNEI. Trimming stripped 3 bases from V and 1 base from J, with 9 bases between. This CDR3 has 14 amino acids. This chain's CDR3 is CASSDNGSQETQYF. In nucleotides, the CDR3 is TGTGCCAGCAGTGATAACGGATCCCAAGAGACCCAGTACTTC.

This clone showed up just once. J is TRBJ2-7 and V is TRBV6-6; no clear D. CDR1 and CDR2 (germline): MNHNY, SVGAGI (reference sequence). This CDR3 is built from 12 residues. V was shortened by 6 bases and J by 1 base, with 7 bases between the two germline ends. The CDR3 loop is CASSPYSYEQYF. The CDR3 DNA reads TGTGCCAGCAGCCCCTATTCCTACGAGCAGTACTTC.

V gene TRBV29-1 combines with J gene TRBJ1-2; D may be TRBD1 (5 bases). The CDR3 loop spans 13 amino acids. Trimming took 1 base from V and 5 from J, leaving 11 bases between them. The germline V gene encodes CDR1 SQVTM and CDR2 ANQGSEA. The CDR3 region is CSVEVLDSYGYTF. The CDR3 DNA follows: TGCAGCGTTGAAGTTCTCGACAGTTATGGCTACACCTTC.

In this sample, this clone turned up once. The chain employs TRBV5-1 and TRBJ1-2; D not resolved. The CDR3 has 12 residues. Germline lookup yields CDR1 SGHRS and CDR2 YFSETQ. Trimming stripped 0 bases from V and 10 bases from J, with 10 bases between. CDR3 sequence: CASSLDSLSYTF. The CDR3 DNA reads as TGCGCCAGCAGCTTGGACAGTTTGTCCTACACCTTC.

V is TRBV4-1 and J is TRBJ2-2; TRBD2 aligns across 7 bases. Unmatched junction bases numbered 2, after V lost 3 bases and J lost 4 bases. Germline V gene data show CDR1 as MGHRA and CDR2 as YSYEKL. The CDR3 totals 14 residues. In DNA, the CDR3 is TGCGCCAGCAGCCAGGGGGGGATCACCGGGGAGCTGTTTTTT. Its translation: CASSQGGITGELFF.

V and J are TRBV13 and TRBJ2-1; D could derive from TRBD1 or TRBD2 (5 bases each). Germline V gene sequence: CDR1 PRHDT, CDR2 FYEKMQ (reference sequence). The CDR3 contains 13 residues. V was shortened by 10 bases and J by 4 bases, with 14 bases between the two germline ends. The CDR3 is CATSAGAYNEQFF. DNA of the CDR3: TGTGCCACCTCAGCCGGGGCGTACAATGAGCAGTTCTTC.

The rearrangement uses TRBV7-9 and TRBJ2-7; D might be TRBD2 (5 bases). This CDR3 has 13 amino acids. V lost 3 bases and J lost 6, with 12 bases in between. From germline, CDR1 is SEHNR and CDR2 FQNEAQ (reference sequence). The CDR3 region is CASSFVTMVEQYF. DNA for the CDR3: TGTGCCAGCAGCTTCGTGACTATGGTCGAGCAGTACTTC.

To note about this clone: Other DNA variants within this sample encode the same CDR3. The chain has TRBV13 and TRBJ2-3; D is perhaps TRBD2 (6 bases). From germline, CDR1 is PRHDT and CDR2 FYEKMQ (reference sequence). The CDR3 runs 13 residues. The V end was cut by 5 bases, the J end by 2 bases, with 8 bases between. The CDR3 sequence is CASSPGLTDTQYF. In DNA, the CDR3 is TGTGCCAGCAGCCCGGGACTCACAGATACGCAGTATTTT.

The V gene is TRBV28, the J gene TRBJ1-2; 10 nucleotides align to TRBD1. Trimming removed 8 bases from V and 4 bases from J; junction bases left unmatched: 10. Germline V gene lookup returns CDR1 MDHEN and CDR2 SYDVKM. The CDR3 loop spans 15 amino acids. The CDR3 bases are TGTGCCAGCTACGAGGGGGACAGGGGAGTCTATGGCTACACCTTC. It encodes CASYEGDRGVYGYTF.

For this clone: The germline gene is not matched at one end of the junction; a read error may be the cause. This chain joins TRBV7-7 and TRBJ2-1; TRBD2 matches at 10 bases. CDR3 length: 16 residues. Germline-derived CDR1 and CDR2 are SSHAT and FNYEAQ (reference sequence). In DNA, the CDR3 is TGTGCTAGCAGCTCAGAGACTAGCGGGTTGTACAATGAGCAGTTCTTC. Its translation is CASSSETSGLYNEQFF.